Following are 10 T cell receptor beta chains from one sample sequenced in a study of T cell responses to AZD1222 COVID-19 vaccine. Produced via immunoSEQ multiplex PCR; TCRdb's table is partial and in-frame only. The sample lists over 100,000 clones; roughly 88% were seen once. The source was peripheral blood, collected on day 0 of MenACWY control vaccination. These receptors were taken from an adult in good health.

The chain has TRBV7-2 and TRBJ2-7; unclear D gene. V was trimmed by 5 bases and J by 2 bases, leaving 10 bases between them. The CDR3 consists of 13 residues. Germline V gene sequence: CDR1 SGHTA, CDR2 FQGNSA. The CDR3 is CASSVDGPYEQYF. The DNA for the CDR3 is TGTGCCAGCAGCGTGGACGGTCCCTACGAGCAGTACTTC.

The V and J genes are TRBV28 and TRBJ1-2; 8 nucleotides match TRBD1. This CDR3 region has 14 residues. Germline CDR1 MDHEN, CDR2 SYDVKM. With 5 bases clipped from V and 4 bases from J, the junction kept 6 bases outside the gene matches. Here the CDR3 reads CASSKYTGGYGYTF. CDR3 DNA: TGTGCCAGCAGTAAATATACAGGGGGCTATGGCTACACCTTC.

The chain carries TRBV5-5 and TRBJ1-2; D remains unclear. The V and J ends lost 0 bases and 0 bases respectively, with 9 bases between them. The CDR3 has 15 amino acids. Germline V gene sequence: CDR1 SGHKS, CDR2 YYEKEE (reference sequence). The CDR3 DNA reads TGTGCCAGCAGCTTGGGTGGGGTACCTAACTATGGCTACACCTTC. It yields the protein CASSLGGVPNYGYTF.

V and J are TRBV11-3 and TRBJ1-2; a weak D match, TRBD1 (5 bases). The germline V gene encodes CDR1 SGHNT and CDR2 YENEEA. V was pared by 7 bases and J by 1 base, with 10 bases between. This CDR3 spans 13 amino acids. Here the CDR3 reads CASKRGFNYGYTF. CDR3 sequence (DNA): TGTGCCAGCAAACGGGGCTTTAACTATGGCTACACCTTC.

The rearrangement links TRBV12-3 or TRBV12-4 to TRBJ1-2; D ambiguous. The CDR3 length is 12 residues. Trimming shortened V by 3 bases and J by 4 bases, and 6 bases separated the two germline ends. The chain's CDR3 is CASSFGSYGYTF. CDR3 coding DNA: TGTGCCAGCAGTTTTGGTAGCTATGGCTACACCTTC.

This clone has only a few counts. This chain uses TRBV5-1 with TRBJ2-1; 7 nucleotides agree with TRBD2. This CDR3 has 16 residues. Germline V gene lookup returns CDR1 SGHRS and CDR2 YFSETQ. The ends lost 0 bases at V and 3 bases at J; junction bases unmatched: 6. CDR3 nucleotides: TGCGCCAGCAGCTTGGCGGTGGCTAGCGGCTACAATGAGCAGTTCTTC. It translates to CASSLAVASGYNEQFF. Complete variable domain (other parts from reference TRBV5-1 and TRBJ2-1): KAGVTQTPRYLIKTRGQQVTLSCSPISGHRSVSWYQQTPGQGLQFLFEYFSETQRNKGNFPGRFSGRQFSNSRSEMNVSTLELGDSALYLCASSLAVASGYNEQFFGPGTRLTVL.

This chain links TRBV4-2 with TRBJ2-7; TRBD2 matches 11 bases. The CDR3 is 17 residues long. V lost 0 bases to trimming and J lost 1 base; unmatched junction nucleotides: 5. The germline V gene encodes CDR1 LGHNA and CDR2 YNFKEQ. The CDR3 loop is CASSQDPTSGASYEQYF. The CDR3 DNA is TGTGCCAGCAGCCAAGATCCGACTAGCGGGGCATCCTACGAGCAGTACTTC.

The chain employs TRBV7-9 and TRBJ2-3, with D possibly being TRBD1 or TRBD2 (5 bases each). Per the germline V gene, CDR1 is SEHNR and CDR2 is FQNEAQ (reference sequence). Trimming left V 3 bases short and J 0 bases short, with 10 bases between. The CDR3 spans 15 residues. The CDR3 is CASSFIEGSTDTQYF. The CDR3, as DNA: TGTGCCAGCAGCTTCATAGAGGGGAGCACAGATACGCAGTATTTT.

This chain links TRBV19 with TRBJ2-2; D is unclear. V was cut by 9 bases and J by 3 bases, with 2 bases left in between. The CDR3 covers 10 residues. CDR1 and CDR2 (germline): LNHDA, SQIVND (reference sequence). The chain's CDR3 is CARHTGELFF. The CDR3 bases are TGTGCCAGGCACACCGGGGAGCTGTTTTTT.

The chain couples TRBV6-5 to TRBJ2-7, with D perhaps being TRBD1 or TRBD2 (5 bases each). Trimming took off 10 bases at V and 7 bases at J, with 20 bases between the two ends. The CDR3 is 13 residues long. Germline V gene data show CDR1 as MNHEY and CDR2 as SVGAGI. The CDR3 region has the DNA TGTGCCACCGGTACCGGGACCAGAGTTGAGCAGTACTTC. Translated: CATGTGTRVEQYF.